This is a list of T cell receptor beta chains from one sample in a study of blood T cell repertoires in COVID-19. TCRdb keeps only in-frame clones here, not all; method: immunoSEQ multiplex PCR. The data show approximately 130,000 clones, with around 89% seen just once and more than 1.5% held by the top ten. The sequenced sample consisted of peripheral blood. The receptor set was obtained from a human donor in a cohort sampled during active COVID-19. Each CDR3 is given with its conserved first and last residue. The order of the fields is clone size, D gene, V gene, J gene, CDR3 protein, CDR3 DNA. D genes are given only for firm matches. Clone sizes are given selectively: once, few, many, or a class where the clone is expanded.

clone size: NA; D gene: TRBD1; V gene: TRBV6-1; J gene: TRBJ1-5; CDR3 protein: CASSGVGTGKNQPQHF; CDR3 DNA: TGTGCCAGCAGTGGAGTCGGGACAGGGAAAAATCAGCCCCAGCATTTT
clone size: NA; D gene: TRBD1; V gene: TRBV23-1; J gene: TRBJ2-1; CDR3 protein: CASSQWGQRYNEQFF; CDR3 DNA: TGCGCCAGCAGTCAATGGGGACAGCGCTACAATGAGCAGTTCTTC
clone size: few; D gene: NA; V gene: TRBV2; J gene: TRBJ1-3; CDR3 protein: CASSEDSRRGGNTIYF; CDR3 DNA: TGTGCCAGCAGTGAAGACAGCCGGCGGGGTGGAAACACCATATATTTT
clone size: NA; D gene: NA; V gene: TRBV7-6; J gene: TRBJ1-1; CDR3 protein: CASSEAQEGTEAFF; CDR3 DNA: TGTGCCAGCAGCGAAGCACAGGAAGGCACTGAAGCTTTCTTT
clone size: NA; D gene: TRBD1; V gene: TRBV5-1; J gene: TRBJ1-1; CDR3 protein: CASSDAGTVATEAFF; CDR3 DNA: TGCGCCAGCAGCGACGCCGGGACAGTTGCCACTGAAGCTTTCTTT
clone size: NA; D gene: TRBD2; V gene: TRBV2; J gene: TRBJ2-7; CDR3 protein: CASSESSGSYEQYF; CDR3 DNA: TGTGCCAGCAGTGAGTCTAGCGGGTCCTACGAGCAGTACTTC
clone size: NA; D gene: TRBD1; V gene: TRBV2; J gene: TRBJ2-7; CDR3 protein: CASGQGYEQYF; CDR3 DNA: TGTGCCAGCGGACAGGGCTACGAGCAGTACTTC
clone size: NA; D gene: TRBD1; V gene: TRBV6-1; J gene: TRBJ2-7; CDR3 protein: CASSDPWGQVYEQYF; CDR3 DNA: TGTGCCAGCAGTGACCCCTGGGGACAGGTCTACGAGCAGTACTTC
clone size: NA; D gene: TRBD1; V gene: TRBV3-1/TRBV3-2; J gene: TRBJ2-1; CDR3 protein: CASSRRGHYNEQFF; CDR3 DNA: TGTGCCAGCAGCCGAAGGGGGCACTACAATGAGCAGTTCTTC
clone size: NA; D gene: NA; V gene: TRBV18; J gene: TRBJ2-4; CDR3 protein: CASSPQGGSVNIQYF; CDR3 DNA: TGTGCCAGCTCACCACAGGGGGGGTCAGTCAACATTCAGTACTTC
clone size: NA; D gene: NA; V gene: TRBV2; J gene: TRBJ2-3; CDR3 protein: CASSRAPAGDTQYF; CDR3 DNA: TGTGCCAGCAGTCGCGCCCCGGCGGGGGATACGCAGTATTTT
clone size: NA; D gene: TRBD1; V gene: TRBV5-1; J gene: TRBJ2-1; CDR3 protein: CASSLAPGQGTGQFF; CDR3 DNA: TGCGCCAGCAGCTTGGCCCCGGGACAGGGTACGGGGCAGTTCTTC
clone size: NA; D gene: NA; V gene: TRBV6-5; J gene: TRBJ1-2; CDR3 protein: CASSSGYHGYTF; CDR3 DNA: TGTGCCAGCAGTAGCGGGTACCATGGCTACACCTTC
clone size: NA; D gene: TRBD1; V gene: TRBV5-1; J gene: TRBJ2-7; CDR3 protein: CASSAPDRGQPYEQYF; CDR3 DNA: TGCGCCAGCAGCGCCCCCGACAGGGGGCAACCCTACGAGCAGTACTTC
clone size: NA; D gene: TRBD1; V gene: TRBV20-1; J gene: TRBJ1-5; CDR3 protein: CSASWTGGWQPQHF; CDR3 DNA: TGCAGTGCTAGTTGGACAGGGGGTTGGCAGCCCCAGCATTTT
clone size: once; D gene: NA; V gene: TRBV7-6; J gene: TRBJ2-2; CDR3 protein: CASSLAGGTGELFF; CDR3 DNA: TGTGCCAGCAGCTTAGCGGGCGGGACCGGGGAGCTGTTTTTT
clone size: NA; D gene: TRBD1; V gene: TRBV27; J gene: TRBJ1-6; CDR3 protein: CASSYRQGVRSPLHF; CDR3 DNA: TGTGCCAGCAGTTATCGACAGGGGGTAAGGTCACCCCTCCACTTT
clone size: NA; D gene: TRBD2; V gene: TRBV27; J gene: TRBJ2-7; CDR3 protein: CASSPRRVAGGGLYEQYF; CDR3 DNA: TGTGCCAGCTCCCCTCGGAGGGTAGCGGGTGGAGGTCTCTACGAGCAGTACTTC
clone size: NA; D gene: TRBD2; V gene: TRBV2; J gene: TRBJ2-7; CDR3 protein: CASSVGGSGKTSYEQYF; CDR3 DNA: TGTGCCAGCAGTGTTGGGGGTAGCGGGAAAACCTCCTACGAGCAGTACTTC
clone size: NA; D gene: NA; V gene: TRBV11-2; J gene: TRBJ2-7; CDR3 protein: CASSLGAGLYEQYF; CDR3 DNA: TGTGCCAGCAGCTTAGGGGCGGGTCTCTACGAGCAGTACTTC
clone size: few; D gene: NA; V gene: TRBV4-1; J gene: TRBJ2-7; CDR3 protein: CASSQDLGQGYEQYF; CDR3 DNA: TGCGCCAGCAGCCAAGATCTGGGGCAGGGCTACGAGCAGTACTTC
clone size: NA; D gene: NA; V gene: TRBV28; J gene: TRBJ2-7; CDR3 protein: CASSPAGSYEQYF; CDR3 DNA: TGTGCCAGCAGTCCCGCAGGGTCCTACGAGCAGTACTTC
clone size: NA; D gene: NA; V gene: TRBV5-1; J gene: TRBJ2-6; CDR3 protein: CASSLALSSGANVLTF; CDR3 DNA: TGCGCCAGCAGCTTGGCTCTGAGCTCTGGGGCCAACGTCCTGACTTTC